One and the same sample provided the 10 T cell receptor beta chains below, sequenced in a study of breast tumors, draining lymph nodes, adjacent tissues. From the multiplex PCR reads, TCRdb called clonotypes with MiXCR, one entry per CDR3 protein. The sample holds about 100,000 distinct CDR3 sequences, roughly 20% seen once. Breast cancer patients provided tissue from their axillary draining lymph nodes. Specimen: axillary lymph node tissue. Receptor source: a female donor with breast cancer. Some clones in this sample may be carry-over from other donors' samples.

This clonotype was observed many times. The V gene is TRBV7-2, the J gene TRBJ2-5, with TRBD2 identical over 8 bases. Per germline, CDR1 SGHTA and CDR2 FQGNSA. With V trimmed by 1 base and J by 5 bases, 3 bases remained unmatched. The CDR3 sequence is 14 residues long. CDR3 sequence: CASSLVSGDETQYF. The CDR3 DNA reads as TGTGCCAGCAGCTTAGTTAGCGGGGACGAGACCCAGTACTTC.

This clonotype showed up many times. The chain combines TRBV12-3 or TRBV12-4 with TRBJ2-7; the match to TRBD2 covers 9 bases. The CDR3 length is 15 residues. J gave up 7 bases and V 4 bases, and 11 bases lay outside the gene matches. In DNA form, the CDR3 reads TGTGCCAGCAGTTCAACCGGGACTAGCTTCGGTGAGCAGTACTTC. This codes for CASSSTGTSFGEQYF.

Many counts were recorded for this clonotype. The chain is built from TRBV10-3 and TRBJ1-5; TRBD1 matches 7 bases. With V trimmed by 10 bases and J by 0 bases, 6 bases remained unmatched. CDR3 length: 14 residues. Germline V CDR1 and CDR2: ENHRY, SYGVKD. Here the CDR3 DNA reads TGTGCCACTCAGGGGGGGGATAGCAATCAGCCCCAGCATTTT. Translated: CATQGGDSNQPQHF.

As regards this clonotype: A read error is possible here, since a much larger clone lies one base away. The chain employs TRBV15 and TRBJ2-1, with 10 bases identical to TRBD2. The V gene's germline CDR1 is LNHNV and CDR2 YYDKDF (reference sequence). CDR3 length: 16 amino acids. Here the CDR3 reads CATSRGSGGAYNEPFF. The CDR3 nucleotides are TGTGCCACCAGTCGGGGCAGCGGGGGGGCTTACAATGAGCCGTTCTTC.

This clonotype was seen at least ten times. The genes are TRBV7-3 and TRBJ2-7; TRBD2 might be the D (5 bases). The CDR3 sequence is 13 residues long. CDR1 is SGHTA, CDR2 FQGTGA, per germline. V lost 2 bases to trimming and J lost 6 bases, with 11 bases between them. CDR3 in amino acids: CASSLDYRGEQYF. The CDR3 DNA reads TGTGCCAGCAGCTTAGATTATCGGGGCGAGCAGTACTTC. Full variable domain (rest looked up from reference TRBV7-3 and TRBJ2-7): GAGVSQTPSNKVTEKGKYVELRCDPISGHTALYWYRQSLGQGPEFLIYFQGTGAADDSGLPNDRFFAVRPEGSVSTLKIQRTERGDSAVYLCASSLDYRGEQYFGPGTRLTVT.

This clonotype was found many times. V is TRBV5-1 and J is TRBJ2-1, with 12 bases fitting TRBD2. The trim removed 3 bases at V and 4 bases at J, leaving 8 bases unmatched. Germline V gene sequence: CDR1 SGHRS, CDR2 YFSETQ. CDR3 length: 17 amino acids. The CDR3 nucleotides are TGCGCCAGCAGCTCTTCAAGGACTAGCGGGGTTTACAATGAGCAGTTCTTC. Encoded protein: CASSSSRTSGVYNEQFF.

This clonotype was counted at least ten times. CDR3: CASSHTGGGETQYF. DNA of the CDR3: TGTGCCAGCAGTCATACAGGGGGTGGGGAGACCCAGTACTTC. The gene calls are TRBV12-3 or TRBV12-4 and TRBJ2-5, with TRBD1 identical over 8 bases. Germline trimming cut 5 bases from V and 5 bases from J; bases unmatched to any gene: 7. The CDR3 covers 14 residues.

The genes are TRBV27 and TRBJ2-1; no reliable D call. From germline, CDR1 is MNHEY and CDR2 SMNVEV (reference sequence). The CDR3 consists of 17 residues. Trimming removed 10 bases at V and 0 bases at J, with 22 bases between. CDR3 in DNA: TGTGCCATCCCCCCTCCCCCTCGGCCAGGCTCCTACAATGAGCAGTTCTTC. As protein: CAIPPPPRPGSYNEQFF.

The sample holds a few counts of this clonotype. The V gene is TRBV5-6, the J gene TRBJ2-5, with TRBD2 matching 9 bases. The V and J ends lost 0 bases and 7 bases, in that order; junction bases with no gene match: 10. There are 16 residues in the CDR3. The germline V gene encodes CDR1 SGHDT and CDR2 YYEEEE. CDR3 nucleotide sequence: TGTGCCAGCAGCTTGGGCGCGGGGGGGAGACATGGGACCCAGTACTTC. Protein product: CASSLGAGGRHGTQYF.

At least ten counts were recorded for this clonotype. This sequence joins TRBV6-5 and TRBJ1-2, with 10 bases lining up with TRBD1. CDR1 and CDR2 (germline): MNHEY, SVGAGI. Trimming removed 5 bases from V and 6 bases from J; junction bases left unmatched: 9. The CDR3 consists of 15 residues. The CDR3 coding sequence is TGTGCCAGCAGTACCCGGGACAGGGGACTAAATGGCTACACCTTC. Translated: CASSTRDRGLNGYTF.